The next 6 T cell receptor beta chains were all read from a single sample in a study of blood T cell repertoires in COVID-19. Profiling relied on immunoSEQ multiplex PCR, and the TCRdb table lists in-frame clones only, not all of them. The sample holds approximately 210,000 clones, around 90% seen once. Sequencing was done on a sample of PBMCs or T cells enriched from blood (not recorded which). The receptors here all came from a woman aged 18-29 years who had recovered from COVID-19.

The chain carries TRBV7-9 and TRBJ1-1, with TRBD1 matching 10 bases. The CDR3 contains 15 residues. Germline CDR1 reads SEHNR; CDR2 reads FQNEAQ (reference sequence). V lost 3 bases to trimming and J lost 5 bases; unmatched junction nucleotides: 6. CDR3 bases: TGTGCCAGCAGCTTTCGTCGGACAGGGGGAACTGAAGCTTTCTTT. As protein: CASSFRRTGGTEAFF.

The rearrangement joins TRBV11-2 to TRBJ2-1; 7 bases map to TRBD2. Trimming took 5 bases from V and 7 from J; bases not matched to a gene: 11. The CDR3 is 15 amino acids. CDR1 is SGHAT, CDR2 FQNNGV, per germline. In DNA, the CDR3 is TGTGCCAGCAGCGCCCTGGGGGGGGTTGGGAATGAGCAGTTCTTC. Its translation is CASSALGGVGNEQFF.

The J gene is TRBJ2-7, the V gene TRBV3-1 (or the pseudogene TRBV3-2); D unclear. Trimming stripped 0 bases from V and 5 bases from J, with 14 bases between. CDR1 and CDR2 (germline): LGHDT, YNNKEL (reference sequence). CDR3 length equals 15 residues. The CDR3 DNA reads TGTGCCAGCAGCCAAGACATTACAGAACGCAACGAGCAGTACTTC. This translates into CASSQDITERNEQYF.

This clone was counted once. V and J are TRBV19 and TRBJ1-3, with a tentative D call TRBD1 (5 bases). This CDR3 spans 14 amino acids. Trimming took 5 bases from V and 0 from J, leaving 8 bases between them. The V gene's germline CDR1 is LNHDA and CDR2 SQIVND (reference sequence). CDR3 nucleotide sequence: TGTGCCAGTAGTCGGGACTTCTCTGGAAACACCATATATTTT. It is translated as CASSRDFSGNTIYF.

The chain links TRBV10-3 to TRBJ2-2, with 7 bases that match TRBD2. V lost 11 bases and J lost 6; bases outside the gene matches: 9. The CDR3 length is 13 residues. Germline values: CDR1 ENHRY, CDR2 SYGVKD. CDR3 protein: CAVAGGSPGELFF. The DNA of the CDR3 is TGTGCCGTGGCGGGCGGGAGTCCCGGGGAGCTGTTTTTT.

The chain carries TRBV30 and TRBJ2-1, with a weak D call TRBD2 (6 bases). The germline V gene has CDR1 GTSNPN and CDR2 SVGIG (reference sequence). V lost 0 bases and J 3 bases, leaving 12 bases between the germline ends. This CDR3 is 15 amino acids long. CDR3 bases: TGTGCCTGGAGTGTCCCGGGACTCAACTACAATGAGCAGTTCTTC. Its protein product is CAWSVPGLNYNEQFF.